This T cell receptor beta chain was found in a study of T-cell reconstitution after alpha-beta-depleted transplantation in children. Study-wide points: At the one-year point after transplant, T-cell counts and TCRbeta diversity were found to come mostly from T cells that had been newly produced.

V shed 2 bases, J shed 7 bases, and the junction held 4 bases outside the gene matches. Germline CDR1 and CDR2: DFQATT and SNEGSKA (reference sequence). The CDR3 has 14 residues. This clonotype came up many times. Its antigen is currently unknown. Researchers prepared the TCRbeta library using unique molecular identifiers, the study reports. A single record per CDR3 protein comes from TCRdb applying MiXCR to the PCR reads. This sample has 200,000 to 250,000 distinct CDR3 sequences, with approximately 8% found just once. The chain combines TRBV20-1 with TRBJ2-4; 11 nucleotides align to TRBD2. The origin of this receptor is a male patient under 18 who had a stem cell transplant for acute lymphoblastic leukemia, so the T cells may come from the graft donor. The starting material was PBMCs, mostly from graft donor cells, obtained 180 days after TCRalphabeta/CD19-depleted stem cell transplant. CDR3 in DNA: TGCAGTGCTAGAACCGGGACTAGCGGTAACATTCAGTACTTC. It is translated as CSARTGTSGNIQYF.